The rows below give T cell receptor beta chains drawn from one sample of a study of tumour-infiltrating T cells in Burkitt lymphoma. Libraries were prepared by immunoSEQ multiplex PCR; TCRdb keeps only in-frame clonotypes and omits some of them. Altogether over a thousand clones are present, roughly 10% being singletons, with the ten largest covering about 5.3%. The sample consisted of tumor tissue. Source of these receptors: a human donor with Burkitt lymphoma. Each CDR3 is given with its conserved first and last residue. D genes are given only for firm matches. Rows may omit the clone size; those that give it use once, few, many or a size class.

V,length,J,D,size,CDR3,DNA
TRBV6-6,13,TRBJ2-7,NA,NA,CATLPFGGSEQYF,TGTGCCACCCTCCCTTTCGGGGGATCCGAGCAGTACTTC
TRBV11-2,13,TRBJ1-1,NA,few,CASSLPENTEAFF,TGTGCCAGCAGCTTGCCAGAGAACACTGAAGCTTTCTTT
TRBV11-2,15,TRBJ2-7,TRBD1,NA,CASSLEGTVPYEQYF,TGTGCCAGCAGCTTAGAAGGGACAGTCCCCTACGAGCAGTACTTC
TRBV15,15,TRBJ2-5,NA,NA,CATSLSPREGETQYF,TGTGCCACCAGCCTCTCCCCCAGGGAAGGGGAGACCCAGTACTTC
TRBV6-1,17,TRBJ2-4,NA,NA,CASSEARQGAAKNIQYF,TGTGCCAGCAGTGAAGCGAGGCAGGGAGCTGCCAAAAACATTCAGTACTTC
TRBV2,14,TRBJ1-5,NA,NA,CASSDGQGNQPQHF,TGTGCCAGCAGTGACGGGCAGGGTAATCAGCCCCAGCATTTT
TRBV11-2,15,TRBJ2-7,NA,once,CASSLVQGVSYEQYF,TGTGCCAGCAGCTTGGTGCAGGGCGTCTCCTACGAGCAGTACTTC
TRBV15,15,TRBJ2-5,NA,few,CATSRARTRQETQYF,TGTGCCACCAGCAGAGCCCGAACCCGTCAAGAGACCCAGTACTTC
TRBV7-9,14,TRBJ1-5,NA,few,CASSRVGLNQPQHF,TGTGCCAGCAGCCGCGTTGGCCTCAATCAGCCCCAGCATTTT
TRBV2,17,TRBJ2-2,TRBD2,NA,CASSEEASGGNTGELFF,TGTGCCAGCAGTGAAGAGGCTAGCGGGGGGAACACCGGGGAGCTGTTTTTT
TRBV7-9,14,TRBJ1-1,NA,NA,CASSLVGLNTEAFF,TGTGCCAGCAGCTTAGTGGGTTTGAACACTGAAGCTTTCTTT
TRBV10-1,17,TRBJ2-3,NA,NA,CASSESTQGPSTDTQYF,TGCGCCAGCAGTGAGTCGACTCAGGGGCCCAGCACAGATACGCAGTATTTT
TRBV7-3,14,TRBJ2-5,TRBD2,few,CASSLSGGAETQYF,TGTGCCAGCAGCTTATCGGGGGGGGCAGAGACCCAGTACTTC
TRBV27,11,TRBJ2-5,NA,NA,CASTEGETQYF,TGTGCCAGCACGGAGGGTGAGACCCAGTACTTC
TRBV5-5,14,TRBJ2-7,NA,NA,CASSLAYSPYEQYF,TGTGCCAGCAGCTTGGCCTACAGTCCCTACGAGCAGTACTTC
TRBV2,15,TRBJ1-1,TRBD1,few,CASRQGRGMNTEAFF,TGTGCCAGCCGACAGGGGCGGGGGATGAACACTGAAGCTTTCTTT
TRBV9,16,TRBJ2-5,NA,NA,CASSPPGGGPEETQYF,TGTGCCAGCAGCCCTCCAGGGGGGGGCCCCGAGGAGACCCAGTACTTC
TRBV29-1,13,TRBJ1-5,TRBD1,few,CSVSGGSDQPQHF,TGCAGCGTTTCAGGGGGCTCGGATCAGCCCCAGCATTTT
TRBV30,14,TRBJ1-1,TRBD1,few,CVWSSGTGRTEAFF,TGTGTCTGGAGTTCCGGGACAGGGCGAACTGAAGCTTTCTTT
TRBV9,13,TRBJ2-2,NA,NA,CASSGANTGELFF,TGTGCCAGCTCAGGGGCGAACACCGGGGAGCTGTTTTTT
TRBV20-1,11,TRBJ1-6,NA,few,CSARDGGTAYF,TGCAGTGCTAGAGATGGGGGAACGGCGTACTTT
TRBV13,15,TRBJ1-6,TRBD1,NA,CASSLGDRENSPLHF,TGTGCCAGCAGCTTAGGCGACAGGGAAAATTCACCCCTCCACTTT
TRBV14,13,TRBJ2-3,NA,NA,CASSQSPGSTQYF,TGTGCCAGCAGCCAGTCCCCGGGGAGTACGCAGTATTTT
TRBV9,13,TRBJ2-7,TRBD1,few,CASSVGTGGEQYF,TGTGCCAGCAGCGTCGGGACAGGGGGTGAGCAGTACTTC
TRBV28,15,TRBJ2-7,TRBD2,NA,CASLGGRLAGLEQYF,TGTGCCAGCCTGGGGGGGAGGCTAGCGGGGCTCGAGCAGTACTTC
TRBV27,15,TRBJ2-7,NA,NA,CASSSSQGRTSEQYF,TGTGCCAGCAGTTCGTCACAGGGTCGGACTAGCGAGCAGTACTTC
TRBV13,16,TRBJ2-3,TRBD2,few,CASSLESGVTGDTQYF,TGTGCCAGCAGCTTAGAAAGCGGGGTTACTGGGGATACGCAGTATTTT
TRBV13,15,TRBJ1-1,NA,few,CASSTTVRLTTEAFF,TGTGCCAGCAGCACAACAGTTCGGTTAACCACTGAAGCTTTCTTT
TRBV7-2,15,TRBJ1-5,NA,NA,CASSLGLGSNQPQHF,TGTGCCAGCAGCTTGGGGTTGGGGAGCAATCAGCCCCAGCATTTT
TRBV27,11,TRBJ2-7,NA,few,CASSLGGEQYF,TGTGCCAGCAGCTTGGGGGGCGAGCAGTACTTC
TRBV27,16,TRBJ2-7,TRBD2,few,CASSLSWTSWGYEQYF,TGTGCCAGCAGTTTATCTTGGACTAGCTGGGGGTACGAGCAGTACTTC
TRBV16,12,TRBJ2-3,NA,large,CASSQGTDTQYF,TGTGCCAGCAGCCAGGGCACAGATACGCAGTATTTT
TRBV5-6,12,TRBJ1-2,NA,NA,CASSQSSYGYTF,TGTGCCAGCAGTCAATCTTCCTATGGCTACACCTTC
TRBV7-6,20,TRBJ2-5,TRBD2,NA,CASSLVELAGGVGYQETQYF,TGTGCCAGCAGCTTAGTCGAGCTAGCGGGGGGAGTGGGTTACCAAGAGACCCAGTACTTC
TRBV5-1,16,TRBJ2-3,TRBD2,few,CASSSLHREGTDTQYF,TGCGCCAGCAGCTCTTTGCACCGGGAGGGCACAGATACGCAGTATTTT
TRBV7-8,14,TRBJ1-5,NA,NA,CASGIVSSNQPQHF,TGTGCCAGCGGAATAGTTTCGAGCAATCAGCCCCAGCATTTT
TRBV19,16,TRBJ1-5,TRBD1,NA,CASSSRQGSVYQPQHF,TGTGCCAGTAGTAGCCGACAGGGATCGGTCTATCAGCCCCAGCATTTT
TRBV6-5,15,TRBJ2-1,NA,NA,CANSKSTASYNKQFF,TGTGCCAACAGTAAATCGACAGCATCCTACAATAAGCAGTTCTTC
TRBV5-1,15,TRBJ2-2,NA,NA,CASSLVRLETGELFF,TGCGCCAGCAGCTTGGTTAGGCTGGAAACCGGGGAGCTGTTTTTT
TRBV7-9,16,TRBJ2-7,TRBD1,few,CASSHSSRQGDYEQYF,TGTGCCAGCAGCCACTCGTCGAGACAGGGTGACTACGAGCAGTACTTC
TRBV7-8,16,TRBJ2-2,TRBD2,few,CASSFLVSGGTGELFF,TGTGCCAGCAGCTTCCTCGTTAGCGGGGGGACCGGGGAGCTGTTTTTT
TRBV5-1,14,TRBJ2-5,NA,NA,CASSLSAPRETQYF,TGCGCCAGCAGCTTAAGTGCCCCCCGGGAGACCCAGTACTTC
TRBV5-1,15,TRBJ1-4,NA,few,CASSLEAAQSRELFF,TGCGCCAGCAGCTTGGAGGCAGCTCAGTCGCGAGAACTGTTTTTT
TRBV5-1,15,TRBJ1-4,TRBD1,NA,CASSGGQGGGEKLFF,TGCGCCAGCAGCGGGGGACAGGGCGGCGGTGAAAAACTGTTTTTT
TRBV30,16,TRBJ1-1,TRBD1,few,CAWIPGGGTGGSEAFF,TGTGCCTGGATCCCCGGAGGCGGGACAGGGGGCTCTGAAGCTTTCTTT
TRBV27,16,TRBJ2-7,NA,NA,CASSPSGGMGVHEQYF,TGTGCCAGCAGTCCCTCGGGCGGCATGGGTGTCCACGAGCAGTACTTC
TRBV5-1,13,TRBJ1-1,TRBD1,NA,CASSPTGRTEAFF,TGCGCCAGCAGCCCGACAGGGCGGACTGAAGCTTTCTTT
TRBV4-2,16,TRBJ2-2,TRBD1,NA,CASSQDPTGSVGELFF,TGTGCCAGCAGCCAAGACCCGACAGGGAGTGTCGGGGAGCTGTTTTTT
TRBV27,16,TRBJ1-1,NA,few,CASSLTVGGINTEAFF,TGTGCCAGCAGTTTAACGGTCGGAGGGATAAACACTGAAGCTTTCTTT
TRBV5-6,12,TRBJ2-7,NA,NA,CASSNQAVEQYF,TGTGCCAGCAGCAACCAGGCGGTCGAGCAGTACTTC
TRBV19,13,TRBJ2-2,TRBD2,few,CASTIGGSGELFF,TGTGCCAGTACCATCGGGGGGTCCGGGGAGCTGTTTTTT
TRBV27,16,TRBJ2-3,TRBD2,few,CASSLLLAGGQDTQYF,TGTGCCAGCAGTTTATTGCTAGCGGGGGGGCAGGATACGCAGTATTTT